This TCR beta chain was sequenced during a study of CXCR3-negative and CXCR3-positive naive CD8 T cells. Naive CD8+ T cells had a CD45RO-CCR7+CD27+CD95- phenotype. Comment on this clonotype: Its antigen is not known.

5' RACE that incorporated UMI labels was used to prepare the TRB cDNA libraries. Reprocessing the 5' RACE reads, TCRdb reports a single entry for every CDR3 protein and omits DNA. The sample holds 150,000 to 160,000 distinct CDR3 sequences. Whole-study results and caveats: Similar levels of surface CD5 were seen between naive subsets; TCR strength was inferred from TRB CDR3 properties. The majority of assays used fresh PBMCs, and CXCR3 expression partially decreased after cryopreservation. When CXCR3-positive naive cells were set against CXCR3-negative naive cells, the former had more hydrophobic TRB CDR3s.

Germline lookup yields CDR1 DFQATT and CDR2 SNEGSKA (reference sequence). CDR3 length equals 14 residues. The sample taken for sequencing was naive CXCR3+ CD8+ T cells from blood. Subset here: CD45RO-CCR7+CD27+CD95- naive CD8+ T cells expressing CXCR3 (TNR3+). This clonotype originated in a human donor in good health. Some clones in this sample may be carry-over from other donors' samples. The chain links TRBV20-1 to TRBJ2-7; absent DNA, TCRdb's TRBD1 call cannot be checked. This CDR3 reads CSASSRDRGREQYF.